This T cell receptor beta chain was observed in a study of CD8 T cells in ankylosing spondylitis. Whole-study findings and limits: For ankylosing spondylitis blood, a TCR beta motif of about eight highly homologous variants appeared characteristic.

In making TCR beta libraries, quantitative 5'-RACE with molecular barcodes was used. TCRdb called the 5' RACE reads again in MiXCR, with one record for every CDR3 protein. Of 50,000 to 60,000 distinct CDR3 sequences listed, 6.5% to 9% are singletons. Ten or more counts support this clonotype. Its antigen is not known. The V end was cut by 3 bases, the J end by 3 bases, with 14 bases between. CDR3 length: 15 residues. The V gene's germline CDR1 is MDHEN and CDR2 SYDVKM. The source material was blood, either unsorted or a sorted T cell fraction (not recorded which). This TCR derives from a female donor with ankylosing spondylitis or in good health (not recorded which). The chain links TRBV28 to TRBJ2-5; D is unclear. The CDR3, as DNA: TGTGCCAGCAGTTTCCCCTCCCTTGGGAAAGAGACCCAGTACTTC. As protein: CASSFPSLGKETQYF.